This TCR beta chain stems from a study of cytomegalovirus exposure and HLA in healthy donors (dated by TCRdb to the late 2010s). Notes on the research overall: According to an earlier analysis of around 600 of the donors, 150 million to 200 million T cells yielded 100 million or so unique TCR beta sequences and about 300 Gb of sequence data. Across some 400 genotyped donors of the cohort, an average of roughly 250,000 unique TCR beta nucleotide sequences per donor were sequenced, and 15% to 20% of those sequences were non-productive. All discovery cohort repertoires had been generated using a single sequencing platform. An early release covering just under 650 HLA-typed donors comprised 250 to 350 gigabases of sequencing data and tens of millions of unique TCR sequences. A later genetic analysis took genome-wide SNP genotypes for about 55% of the roughly 670 donors and used that subset as a discovery cohort. A later analysis re-analyzed previously published TCR beta repertoires from 666 donors and added high-resolution HLA genotyping to study TCR occurrence patterns. HLA typing covered class I and class II loci at four-digit resolution. High-throughput TCR immunosequencing, statistical association of individual TCRs with disease status, and machine learning were combined to predict cytomegalovirus infection status. The T cell repertoires of some 700 subjects were profiled by immunosequencing and related to cytomegalovirus serostatus. Rather than drawing on any new phenotypic data, the later analysis identified candidate immune exposures from TCR beta sequences and the way those sequences occurred across donors. Donor age, sex, ethnicity and CMV serostatus were collected together with the repertoire data. Roughly five DR-DQ haplotypes were treated as single units for association and clustering because of strong linkage in the cohort. The study aimed to test whether cataloging public T cell receptors could reveal signatures of past pathogen exposure. Of the roughly 410 genotyped donors, 80% to 90% were placed in the genetic ancestry cluster associated with self-reported Caucasian donors. Besides the first cohort of approximately 710 subjects, a separate validation cohort made up of roughly 120 different subjects was used. The number of typed donors differed by locus: roughly 629-640 for A, B, C, DRB1 and DQB1; approximately 540 for DQA1; about 600 for DPA1; and 400 to 480 for DPB1. An earlier analysis of around 580 of the donors used high-throughput TCR beta sequencing to judge whether each TCR beta V gene segment behaved as functional or pseudogenic.

Library preparation employed the immunoSEQ multiplex PCR assay. For the multiplex PCR, a mixture combining 60 forward primers for TCR Vbeta segments and 13 reverse primers for TCR Jbeta segments was used. Amplification of the CDR3 region of rearranged TCR beta genes was performed with a multiplex PCR assay on genomic DNA. The Illumina HiSeq System was used to sequence the amplified TCR beta libraries as 87-base-pair reads. From the authors' description of their analysis: A later analysis counted tens of millions of unique TCR beta chains across the 550 to 750 repertoires, and 9 million to 14 million of these chains were shared by at least two donors. Raw reads were error-corrected and collapsed into unique sequences by a nearest-neighbor algorithm in which closely related sequences were merged to remove PCR and sequencing errors. V, D and J gene segments were assigned by aligning CDR3 sequences to IMGT reference sequences. Each retained sequence needed at least a six-nucleotide match to both a V gene segment and a J gene segment. Rearrangements were called productive when the CDR3 lacked stop codons and stayed in frame with V and J; all others were non-productive. CDR3 was defined according to IMGT convention as the region running from the second conserved V-encoded cysteine to the conserved J-encoded phenylalanine. Sequences without an unambiguous match to a single V gene segment were excluded from the earlier analysis of about 600 of the donors. An earlier analysis of several hundred of the donors called V segments functional above 56.7% productive rearrangements and segregating when the between-donor standard deviation exceeded 5%. To diagnose cytomegalovirus status from the catalog of TCR beta chain sequences, a statistical classification framework was built. In a later analysis, V and J genes were assigned by comparing TCR nucleotide sequences against IMGT/GENE-DB human TR gene sequences. Using the TCRdist pipeline, a later analysis assigned CDR3 sequences along with most-parsimonious VDJ recombination scenarios. In a later analysis, each TCR beta chain was defined by its CDR3 amino acid sequence together with its V-gene family, and reads without a unique V-gene family were excluded. In a later analysis, fewer than 600 highly shared, low-generation-probability nucleotide sequences were removed to address suspected cross-contamination and a sequencing artifact. In a later analysis, a clonal expansion index for each public chain was calculated from normalized within-repertoire ranks of inferred template counts. A later analysis computed generation probabilities with a VDJ recombination model fitted to out-of-frame rearrangements, and checked the results against IGoR. In a later analysis, TCR-TCR, TCR-HLA and TCR-CMV co-occurrence was scored with hypergeometric tests, and a repertoire-size bias correction was applied to TCR pairs. A later analysis estimated false discovery rates by permuting HLA or CMV assignments 20 times. In a later analysis, co-occurring TCRs were grouped with DBSCAN, and TCRdist sequence similarity was added when clustering was performed within HLA-allele-positive subsets. Co-occurrence clustering excluded repertoires with fewer than 30,000 or more than 120,000 public chains, plus five with anomalous nucleotide sharing. TCRdb took over this immuneACCESS table, retaining in-frame rearrangements with V and J assigned. Such tables are incomplete; in checked studies, under half of the missing clones stem from an unresolved V gene, and the remainder is unexplained. V, J and clone size are taken as reported in that table, and D and trimming were inferred from the DNA itself. Present in this sample are around 150,000 clones, 70% to 90% of which were seen just once. Jointly, the top ten make up approximately 8.5% of the sample.

The cohort comprised some 730 healthy bone marrow donors. At the time of sampling, all cohort members were nominally healthy, though unrecorded immune exposures were likely present. The donor was CMV seropositive and was included in the group of 290 or so seropositive cohort members. Every donor gave a peripheral blood sample, and the peripheral blood mononuclear cells from that sample were used for TCR beta sequencing. The Qiagen DNeasy Blood Extraction Kit was used to extract genomic DNA from the blood cell samples. For this clone: No antigen is known for it. The input lacks base qualities; no much larger clone sits a single base away.

According to the germline V gene (reference sequence), CDR1 reads MNHEY and CDR2 reads SMNVEV. Germline trimming amounts to 5 bases on V and 3 bases on J, with 6 as the count of junction bases outside the gene matches. The CDR3 holds 15 amino acids from the cysteine to the phenylalanine. Only the CDR3 region is kept as DNA, spanning 45 bases read in frame from base 1. Broader findings and caveats from the paper: The study gave a list of under 200 TCR beta chains associated with cytomegalovirus. A later analysis found that TCR association rates varied across HLA loci, with DRB1 alleles showing the most associated TCRs and HLA-C alleles the fewest. A later analysis found that most CMV-associated TCR beta chains appeared HLA-restricted, with HLA associations seemingly driven largely by CMV exposure. A further reported finding was that TCR beta sequences accurately predicted the HLA-A and HLA-B alleles for most subjects in the first cohort. An association between a missense DCLRE1C variant and V-gene and J-gene trimming of TCR beta chains was found in a later genetic analysis and replicated in an independent cohort. Correlated functional status among segregating V segments might reflect linkage disequilibrium, but an unknown experimental factor could not be ruled out. While some public TCRs were present in many individuals, most TCR sequences turned up only very rarely across donors. A later genetic analysis reported fewer N-insertions in productive TCRs among donors in an Asian-associated ancestry cluster than the roughly 650-donor mean. Presence/absence analyses assumed roughly uniform sequencing depth across donors, an assumption that may not hold. A few of the identified cytomegalovirus-associated TCR beta chains were confirmed in vitro to be specific for cytomegalovirus antigens. According to the authors, the approach could potentially be generalized to other disease states and immunological phenotypes. HLA typing was unavailable for some donors at each locus, so association tests used only the typed subset. In an earlier analysis of 500 to 650 of the donors, most TCR beta V segments appeared in productive rearrangements about 90% or about 30% of the time, broadly matching IMGT annotations. In a later analysis, several top co-occurrence clusters were reported to appear linked to parvovirus B19, influenza, CMV and Epstein-Barr virus. A cluster of highly shared sequence variants was judged likely to be a technical artifact of the sequencing pipeline. The cohort was sequenced for TCR beta chains only, and without alpha or paired-chain data the features that could be detected were limited. Because counts were too low, under 20 rarely observed V segments, including chromosome 9 orphons, were left out of the earlier analysis of some 640 of the donors. Because the 87-base-pair reads could not distinguish some IMGT-functional V segments, including TRBV6-2 and TRBV6-3, those segments were excluded. Compared with equally common non-associated chains, HLA-associated TCR beta chains in a later analysis were more clonally expanded and had lower generation probabilities. Specific HLA alleles were associated with about 17,000 TCR beta sequences at a false discovery rate of 0.05 in a later analysis. In both the original and validation cohorts, the classifier was reported to diagnose cytomegalovirus status with high specificity and sensitivity. CMV serostatus was the only immune exposure information available for the cohort. Assigning TCR associations to individual alleles was difficult when HLA alleles, especially DR and DQ, strongly co-occurred.

This sequence uses TRBV27 and TRBJ2-7; the junction holds 11 bases that match TRBD2. The specimen was PBMCs. The sequence was collected from a man aged 18 to 29 in good health and CMV-seropositive. The CDR3 is CASSHSGGAGYEQYF. The nucleotide sequence is TGTGCCAGCAGTCATAGCGGGGGGGCGGGCTACGAGCAGTACTTC.